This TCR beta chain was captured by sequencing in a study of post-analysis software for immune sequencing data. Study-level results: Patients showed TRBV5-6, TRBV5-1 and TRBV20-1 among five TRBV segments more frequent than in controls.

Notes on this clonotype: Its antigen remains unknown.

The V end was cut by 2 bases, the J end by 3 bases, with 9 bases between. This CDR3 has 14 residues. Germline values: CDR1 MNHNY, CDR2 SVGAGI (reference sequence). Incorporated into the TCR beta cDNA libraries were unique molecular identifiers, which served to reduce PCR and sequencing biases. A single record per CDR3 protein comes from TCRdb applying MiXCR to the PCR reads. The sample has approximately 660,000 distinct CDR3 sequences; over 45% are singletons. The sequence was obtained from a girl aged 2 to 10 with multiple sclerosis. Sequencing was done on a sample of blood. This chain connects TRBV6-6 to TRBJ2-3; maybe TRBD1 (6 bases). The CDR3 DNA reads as TGTGCCAGCAGTTACGGGACAAAGACAGATACGCAGTATTTT. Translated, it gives CASSYGTKTDTQYF.